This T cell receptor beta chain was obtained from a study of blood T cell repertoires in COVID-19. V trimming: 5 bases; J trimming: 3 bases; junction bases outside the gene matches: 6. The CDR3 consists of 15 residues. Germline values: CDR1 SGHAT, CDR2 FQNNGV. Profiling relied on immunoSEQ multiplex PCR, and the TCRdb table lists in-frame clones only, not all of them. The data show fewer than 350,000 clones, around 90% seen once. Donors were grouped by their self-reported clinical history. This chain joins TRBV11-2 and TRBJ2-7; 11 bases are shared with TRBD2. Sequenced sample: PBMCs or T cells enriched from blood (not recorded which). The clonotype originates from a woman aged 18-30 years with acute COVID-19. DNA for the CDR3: TGTGCCAGCAGCCTTAGCGGGAGGGCCCTCTACGAGCAGTACTTC. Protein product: CASSLSGRALYEQYF.